This T cell receptor (beta chain) was recorded in a study of blood T cell repertoires in COVID-19. The CDR3 is 15 amino acids. The V end lost 4 bases, the J end lost 4 bases, and 16 bases lay between the germline ends. Germline V gives CDR1 SGHDT, CDR2 YYEEEE. Generated by immunoSEQ multiplex PCR, the TCRdb table keeps only in-frame clones and is missing some. This table holds fewer than 250,000 clones, about nine tenths found once. The chain couples TRBV5-6 to TRBJ2-3; D might be TRBD2 (7 bases). Sequenced sample: peripheral blood. The receptor's source is a man aged 25 to 45 with acute or convalescent COVID-19. For the CDR3, the DNA is TGTGCCAGCAGCCCAAGGGGGAGGGTGCCAGATACGCAGTATTTT. Its protein product is CASSPRGRVPDTQYF.